Detailed here is one T cell receptor beta chain. Trimming took 6 bases from V and 4 from J, leaving 12 bases between them. Looked up from germline, CDR1 is SQVTM and CDR2 is ANQGSEA. CDR3 length: 12 amino acids. The data originate from a study of blood T cell repertoires in COVID-19. For the study at large: COVID-19 samples, acute and convalescent, were from the United States, Italy and Spain. PBMCs, B-cell-depleted T cells, or T cells were the source of the cDNA or gDNA that made up the material.

The participants were between roughly 18 and 100 years old and came from fewer than 25 US areas. Original methodology: Reference gene primer amplification yielded estimated nucleated cell counts. Some clones are missing from TCRdb's copy, which holds only in-frame ones; the method was immunoSEQ multiplex PCR. V, J and clone size reflect that table, while D and trimming were determined from the DNA. In the table there are about 340,000 clones, 65% to 90% of which are singletons. This TCR was recovered from a woman in her thirties or forties with acute COVID-19. The chain uses TRBV29-1 and TRBJ1-1; a weak D match, TRBD1 (6 bases). Material: PBMCs or T cells enriched from blood (not recorded which). The CDR3 loop is CSVEQGGTEAFF. The CDR3 coding sequence is TGCAGCGTGGAACAGGGTGGCACTGAAGCTTTCTTT.